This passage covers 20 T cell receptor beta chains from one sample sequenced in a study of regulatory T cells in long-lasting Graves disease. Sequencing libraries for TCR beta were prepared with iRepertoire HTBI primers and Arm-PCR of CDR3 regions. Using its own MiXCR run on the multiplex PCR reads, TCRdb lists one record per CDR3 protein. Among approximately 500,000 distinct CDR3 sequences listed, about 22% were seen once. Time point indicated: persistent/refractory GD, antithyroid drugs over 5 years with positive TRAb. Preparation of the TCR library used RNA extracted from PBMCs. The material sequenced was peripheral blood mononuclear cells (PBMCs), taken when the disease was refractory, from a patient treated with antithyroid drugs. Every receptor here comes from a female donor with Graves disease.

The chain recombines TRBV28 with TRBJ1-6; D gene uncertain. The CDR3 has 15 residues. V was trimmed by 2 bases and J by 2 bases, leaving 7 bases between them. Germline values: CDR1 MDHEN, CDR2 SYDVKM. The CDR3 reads CASSLRRAYNSPLHF. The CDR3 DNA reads TGTGCCAGCAGTTTACGACGGGCCTATAATTCACCCCTCCACTTT.

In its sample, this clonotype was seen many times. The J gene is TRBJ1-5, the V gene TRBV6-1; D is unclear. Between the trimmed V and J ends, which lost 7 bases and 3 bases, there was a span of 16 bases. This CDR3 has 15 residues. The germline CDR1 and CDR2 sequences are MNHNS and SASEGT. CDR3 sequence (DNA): TGTGCCAGCACTACTGCCAGACGGGTCAATCAGCCCCAGCATTTT. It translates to CASTTARRVNQPQHF.

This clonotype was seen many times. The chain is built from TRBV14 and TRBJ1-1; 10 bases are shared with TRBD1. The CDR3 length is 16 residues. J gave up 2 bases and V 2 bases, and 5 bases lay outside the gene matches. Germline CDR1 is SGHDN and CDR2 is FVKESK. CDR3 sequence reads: CASSQWTGGINTEAFF. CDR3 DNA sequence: TGTGCCAGCAGCCAATGGACAGGGGGGATCAACACTGAAGCTTTCTTT.

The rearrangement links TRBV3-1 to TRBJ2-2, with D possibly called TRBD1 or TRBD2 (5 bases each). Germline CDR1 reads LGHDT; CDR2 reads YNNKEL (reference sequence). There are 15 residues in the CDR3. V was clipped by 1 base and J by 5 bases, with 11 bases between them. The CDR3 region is CASSQVAEGTGELFF. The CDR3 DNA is TGTGCCAGCAGCCAAGTGGCAGAGGGGACCGGGGAGCTGTTTTTT. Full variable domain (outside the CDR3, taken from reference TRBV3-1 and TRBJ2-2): DTAVSQTPKYLVTQMGNDKSIKCEQNLGHDTMYWYKQDSKKFLKIMFSYNNKELIINETVPNRFSPKSPDKAHLNLHINSLELGDSAVYFCASSQVAEGTGELFFGEGSRLTVL.

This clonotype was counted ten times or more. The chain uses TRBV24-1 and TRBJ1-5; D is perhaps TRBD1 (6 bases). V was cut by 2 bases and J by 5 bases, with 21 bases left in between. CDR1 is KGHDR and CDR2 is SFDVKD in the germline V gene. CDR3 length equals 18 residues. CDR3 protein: CATSDSSWGTGYHQPQHF. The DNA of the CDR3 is TGTGCCACCAGTGATTCTTCGTGGGGCACAGGGTATCATCAGCCCCAGCATTTT.

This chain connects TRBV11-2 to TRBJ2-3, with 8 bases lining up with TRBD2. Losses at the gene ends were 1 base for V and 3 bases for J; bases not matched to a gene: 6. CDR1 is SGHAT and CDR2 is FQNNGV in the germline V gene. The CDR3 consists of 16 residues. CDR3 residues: CASSLVAGLGTDTQYF. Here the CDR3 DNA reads TGTGCCAGCAGCTTAGTTGCGGGACTAGGTACAGATACGCAGTATTTT.

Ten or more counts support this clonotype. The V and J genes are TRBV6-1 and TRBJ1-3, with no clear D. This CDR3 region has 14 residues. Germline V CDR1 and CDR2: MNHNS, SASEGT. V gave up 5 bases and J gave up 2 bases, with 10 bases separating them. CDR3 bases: TGTGCCAGCAGTCTACAAGGTGCTGGAAACACCATATATTTT. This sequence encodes CASSLQGAGNTIYF.

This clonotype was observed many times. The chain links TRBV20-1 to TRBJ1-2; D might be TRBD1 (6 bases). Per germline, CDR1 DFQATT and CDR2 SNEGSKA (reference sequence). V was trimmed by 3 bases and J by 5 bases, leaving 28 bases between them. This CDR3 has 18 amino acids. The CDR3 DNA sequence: TGCAGTGCTAGGAAAAAATGGGGGCCTATGATCAGCGAGTATGGCTACACCTTC. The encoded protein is CSARKKWGPMISEYGYTF.

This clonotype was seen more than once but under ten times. Here the CDR3 DNA reads TGTGCCAGCAGCCGGATCGGGACGGGGGATGGCTACACCTTC. It translates to CASSRIGTGDGYTF. The chain joins TRBV3-1 to TRBJ1-2, with a tentative D call TRBD1 (5 bases). CDR3 length: 14 amino acids. Germline V gene lookup returns CDR1 LGHDT and CDR2 YNNKEL (reference sequence). V was shortened by 4 bases and J by 6 bases, with 15 bases between the two germline ends.

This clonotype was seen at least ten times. The CDR3 DNA sequence: TGTGCCAGCAGTCCCCTAGCGGGAGGGTACTACGAGCAGTACTTC. This sequence encodes CASSPLAGGYYEQYF. This chain uses TRBV28 with TRBJ2-7; TRBD2 agrees at 12 bases. From germline, CDR1 is MDHEN and CDR2 SYDVKM. Trimming cost V 5 bases and J 3 bases; bases outside gene matches: 5. The CDR3 length is 15 residues. Combining the CDR3 with reference TRBV28 and TRBJ2-7 gives the whole variable domain DVKVTQSSRYLVKRTGEKVFLECVQDMDHENMFWYRQDPGLGLRLIYFSYDVKMKEKGDIPEGYSVSREKKERFSLILESASTNQTSMYLCASSPLAGGYYEQYFGPGTRLTVT.

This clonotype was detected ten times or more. The CDR3 is CASSEFNQYQETQYF. The CDR3 nucleotides read TGTGCCAGCAGTGAATTCAATCAGTACCAAGAGACCCAGTACTTC. This chain links TRBV25-1 with TRBJ2-5; no clear D. The germline CDR1 and CDR2 sequences are MGHDK and SYGVNS. There are 15 residues in the CDR3. V was pared by 1 base and J by 0 bases, with 9 bases between.

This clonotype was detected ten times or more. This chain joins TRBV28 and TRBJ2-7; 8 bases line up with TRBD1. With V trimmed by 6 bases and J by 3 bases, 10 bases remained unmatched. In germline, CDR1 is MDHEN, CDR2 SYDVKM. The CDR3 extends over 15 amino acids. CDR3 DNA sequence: TGTGCCAGCAGCACCACGGACAGGGAGGTCTACGAGCAGTACTTC. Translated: CASSTTDREVYEQYF.

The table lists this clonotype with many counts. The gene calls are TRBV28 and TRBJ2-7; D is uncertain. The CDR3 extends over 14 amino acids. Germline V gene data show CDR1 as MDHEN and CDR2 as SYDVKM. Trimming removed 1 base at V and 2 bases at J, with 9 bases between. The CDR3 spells CASSLFSGPYEQYF. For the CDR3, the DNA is TGTGCCAGCAGTTTATTTTCAGGACCCTACGAGCAGTACTTC. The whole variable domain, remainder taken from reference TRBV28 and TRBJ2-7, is DVKVTQSSRYLVKRTGEKVFLECVQDMDHENMFWYRQDPGLGLRLIYFSYDVKMKEKGDIPEGYSVSREKKERFSLILESASTNQTSMYLCASSLFSGPYEQYFGPGTRLTVT.

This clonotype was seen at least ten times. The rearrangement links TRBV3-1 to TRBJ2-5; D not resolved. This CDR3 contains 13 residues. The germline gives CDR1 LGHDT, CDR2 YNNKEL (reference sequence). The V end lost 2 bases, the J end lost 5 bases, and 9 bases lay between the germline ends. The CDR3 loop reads CASSQYQGETQYF. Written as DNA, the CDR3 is TGTGCCAGCAGCCAATATCAAGGGGAGACCCAGTACTTC.

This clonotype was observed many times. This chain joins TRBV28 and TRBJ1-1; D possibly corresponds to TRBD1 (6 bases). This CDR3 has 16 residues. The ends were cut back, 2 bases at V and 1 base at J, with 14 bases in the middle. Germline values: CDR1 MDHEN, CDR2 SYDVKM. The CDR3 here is CASSLPAGAGNTEAFF. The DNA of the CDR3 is TGTGCCAGCAGTTTACCGGCAGGGGCGGGGAACACTGAAGCTTTCTTT.

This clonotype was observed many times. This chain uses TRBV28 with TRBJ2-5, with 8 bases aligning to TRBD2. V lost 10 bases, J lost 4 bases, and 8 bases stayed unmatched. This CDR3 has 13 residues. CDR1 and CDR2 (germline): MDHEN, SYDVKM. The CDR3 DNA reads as TGTGCCACCCTCCGGGCGGGAGGAGAGACCCAGTACTTC. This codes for CATLRAGGETQYF.

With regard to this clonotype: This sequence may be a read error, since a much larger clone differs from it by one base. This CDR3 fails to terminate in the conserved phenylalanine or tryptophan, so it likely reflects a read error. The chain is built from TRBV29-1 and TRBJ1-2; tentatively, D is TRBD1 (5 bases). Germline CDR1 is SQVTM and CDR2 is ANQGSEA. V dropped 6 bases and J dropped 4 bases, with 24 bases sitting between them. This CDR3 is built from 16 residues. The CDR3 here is CSVLLRDLSTPYGYTL. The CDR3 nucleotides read TGCAGCGTCCTACTCCGGGACCTCAGTACCCCCTATGGCTACACCCTC.

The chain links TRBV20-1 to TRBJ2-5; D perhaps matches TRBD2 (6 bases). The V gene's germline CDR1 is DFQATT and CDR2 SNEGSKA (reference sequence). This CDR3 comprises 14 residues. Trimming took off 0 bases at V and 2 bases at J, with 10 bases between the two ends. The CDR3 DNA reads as TGCAGTGCTAGAGATCGTGGGACTCAAGAGACCCAGTACTTC. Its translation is CSARDRGTQETQYF.

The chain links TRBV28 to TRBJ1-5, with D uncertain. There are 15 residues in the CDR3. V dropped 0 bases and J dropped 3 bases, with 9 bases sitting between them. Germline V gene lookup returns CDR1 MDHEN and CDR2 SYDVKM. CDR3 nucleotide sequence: TGTGCCAGCAGTTTATGGGTGGATGACAATCAGCCCCAGCATTTT. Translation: CASSLWVDDNQPQHF. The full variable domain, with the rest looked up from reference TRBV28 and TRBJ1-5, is DVKVTQSSRYLVKRTGEKVFLECVQDMDHENMFWYRQDPGLGLRLIYFSYDVKMKEKGDIPEGYSVSREKKERFSLILESASTNQTSMYLCASSLWVDDNQPQHFGDGTRLSIL.

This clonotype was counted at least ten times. CDR3 region: CASSYRGPNYGYTF. CDR3 nucleotide sequence: TGTGCCAGCAGTTACAGAGGACCTAACTATGGCTACACCTTC. The V call is TRBV6-9, the J call TRBJ1-2; D ambiguous. From germline, CDR1 is MNHGY and CDR2 SVAAGI. CDR3 length equals 14 residues. V gave up 3 bases and J gave up 0 bases, with 8 bases separating them.